The sequence of this T cell receptor beta chain was determined in a study of breast tumors, draining lymph nodes, adjacent tissues. Whole-study results and caveats: Most tumor T cells seemingly derive from lymph node, then expand in tumor.

TCRdb passed the multiplex PCR reads through MiXCR, listing each CDR3 protein once. The repertoire holds over 200,000 distinct CDR3 sequences, with around 35% as singletons. The CDR3 runs 14 residues. Germline-derived CDR1 and CDR2 are SEHNR and FQNEAQ (reference sequence). V lost 4 bases, J lost 8 bases, and 14 bases lay in between. In the case of this clonotype: Its specificity is unknown.

Axillary draining lymph nodes of breast cancer patients supplied the node samples. The specimen sequenced was axillary lymph node tissue. This rearrangement joins TRBV7-9 to TRBJ1-4, with a weak D call TRBD1 (6 bases). This TCR was sampled from a female donor with breast cancer. Some clones in this sample may be carry-over from other donors' samples. The CDR3 coding sequence is TGTGCCAGCAGCTCCTCGGGGGGCGAGGAAAAACTGTTTTTT. Residues: CASSSSGGEEKLFF.